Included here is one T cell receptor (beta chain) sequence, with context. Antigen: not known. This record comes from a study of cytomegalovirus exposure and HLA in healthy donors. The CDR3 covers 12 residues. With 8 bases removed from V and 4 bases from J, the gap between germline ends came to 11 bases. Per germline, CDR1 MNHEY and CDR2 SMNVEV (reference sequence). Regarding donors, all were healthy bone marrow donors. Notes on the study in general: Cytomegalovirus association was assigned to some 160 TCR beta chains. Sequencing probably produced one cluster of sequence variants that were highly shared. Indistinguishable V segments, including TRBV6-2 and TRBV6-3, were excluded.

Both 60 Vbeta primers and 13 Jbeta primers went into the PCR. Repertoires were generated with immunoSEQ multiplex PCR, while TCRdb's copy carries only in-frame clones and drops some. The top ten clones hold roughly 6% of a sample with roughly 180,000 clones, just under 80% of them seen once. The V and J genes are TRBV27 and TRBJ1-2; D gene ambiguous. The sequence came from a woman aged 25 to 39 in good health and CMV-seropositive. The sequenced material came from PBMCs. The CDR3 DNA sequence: TGTGCCAGCGGGAGGGAATTCTATGGCTACACCTTC. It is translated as CASGREFYGYTF.